The source of this TCR beta chain is a study of blood T cell repertoires in COVID-19. Study at large: T cells, B-cell-depleted T cells, or PBMCs provided the cDNA or gDNA that served as material.

TCRdb keeps only in-frame clones here, not all; method: immunoSEQ multiplex PCR. The sample carries about 340,000 clones, around 88% recorded once. Germline-derived CDR1 and CDR2 are LGHNA and YNFKEQ. V lost 3 bases, J lost 2 bases, and 10 bases lay in between. This CDR3 comprises 15 residues. Sequenced material: peripheral blood. V gene TRBV4-2 combines with J gene TRBJ1-4; possibly TRBD1 for D (5 bases). The clonotype comes from a woman in her sixties or seventies with COVID-19, enrolled during active disease. CDR3 in DNA: TGTGCCAGCAGCCAGGAGGGGATTACTAATGAAAAACTGTTTTTT. Translated, it gives CASSQEGITNEKLFF.